This TCR beta chain was identified in a study of blood T cell repertoires in COVID-19. Overall study: Researchers got acute and convalescent COVID-19 samples from the United States, Italy and Spain. Nucleic acid was either cDNA or gDNA, and it came from T cells, B-cell-depleted T cells, or PBMCs.

The V and J ends lost 4 bases and 8 bases, in that order; junction bases with no gene match: 10. CDR3 length equals 15 residues. Germline CDR1 is SEHNR and CDR2 is FQNEAQ (reference sequence). Per the authors' pipeline: Nucleated cell counts were estimated from reference gene primer amplification. TCRdb keeps only in-frame clones here, not all; method: immunoSEQ multiplex PCR. From that table come the V and J calls and clone size; the DNA was used to work out D and trimming. The sample includes fewer than 350,000 clones, 86% seen only once; the top ten take over 8%. The chain couples TRBV7-9 to TRBJ2-1; 8 bases fit TRBD2. The TCR comes from a middle-aged man with active or convalescent COVID-19. The sample consisted of peripheral blood. The CDR3 DNA reads as TGTGCCAGCAGCTCCGGACTAGCAGCCGTCCATGAGCAGTTCTTC. Translating it yields CASSSGLAAVHEQFF.